This entry describes one TCR beta chain. The antigen is unknown. The data belong to a study of cytomegalovirus exposure and HLA in healthy donors. Looking at the study overall: A subsequent analysis stated that the 110 or so validation repertoires were run on the same platform as the roughly 700 first-cohort repertoires.

Some clones are missing from TCRdb's copy, which holds only in-frame ones; the method was immunoSEQ multiplex PCR. The profile shows 120,000 to 150,000 clones, roughly 91% of them singletons. Germline CDR1 reads MGHRA; CDR2 reads YSYEKL. The CDR3 consists of 13 residues. The V gene lost 4 bases and the J gene lost 5 bases, with 11 bases spanning the gap. The donors were part of the validation cohort, which consisted of under 150 subjects and was separate from the first cohort of 666 subjects. Study results and caveats: Cytomegalovirus association was assigned to about 150 TCR beta chains. TCR clusters originating in the first cohort tended to co-occur in the 110 or so validation repertoires, according to a later analysis.

V and J are TRBV4-1 and TRBJ2-5; D perhaps matches TRBD2 (6 bases). This TCR was recovered from a woman aged 18-30 years in good health and CMV-seropositive. Sequencing was done on a sample of PBMCs. CDR3 amino acids: CASSPTSSETQYF. In DNA, the CDR3 is TGCGCCAGCAGCCCGACTAGTTCCGAGACCCAGTACTTC.